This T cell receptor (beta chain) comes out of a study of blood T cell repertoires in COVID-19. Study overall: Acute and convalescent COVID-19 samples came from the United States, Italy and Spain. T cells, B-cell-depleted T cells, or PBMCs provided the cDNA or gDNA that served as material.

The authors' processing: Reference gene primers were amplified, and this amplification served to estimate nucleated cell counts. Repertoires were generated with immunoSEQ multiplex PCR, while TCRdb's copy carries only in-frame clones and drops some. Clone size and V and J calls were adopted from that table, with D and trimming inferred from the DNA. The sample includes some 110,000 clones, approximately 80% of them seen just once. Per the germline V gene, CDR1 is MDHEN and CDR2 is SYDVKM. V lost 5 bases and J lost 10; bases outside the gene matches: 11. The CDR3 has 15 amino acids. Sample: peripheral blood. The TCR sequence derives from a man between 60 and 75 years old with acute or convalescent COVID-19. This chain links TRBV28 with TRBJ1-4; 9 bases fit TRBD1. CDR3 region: CASSPPGQGRGKLFF. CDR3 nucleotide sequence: TGTGCCAGCAGTCCACCCGGACAGGGGAGGGGAAAACTGTTTTTT.